Reported below is one T cell receptor (beta chain). The data stem from a study of blood T cell repertoires in COVID-19. Study-wide background: Donors in the United States, Italy and Spain gave samples during acute or convalescent COVID-19. PBMCs, B-cell-depleted T cells, or T cells were the source of the cDNA or gDNA that made up the material.

Sequenced by immunoSEQ multiplex PCR; TCRdb stores in-frame clones only, minus some. The data hold about 120,000 clones, with around nine tenths observed a single time. Deletions cut 4 bases from V and 4 bases from J, with 7 bases between. CDR3 length: 12 residues. CDR1 SQVTM and CDR2 ANQGSEA come from the germline V gene. J is TRBJ2-2 and V is TRBV29-1; possible D gene TRBD1, 6 bases. This sequence was found in a middle-aged man with acute or convalescent COVID-19. Input material: peripheral blood. The CDR3 nucleotides are TGCAGCGTTGTAGGGGGCACCGGGGAGCTGTTTTTT. Protein product: CSVVGGTGELFF.